The T cell receptor (beta chain) described here comes from a study of control samples from healthy donors and cancer patients. Germline V CDR1 and CDR2: MDHEN, SYDVKM. V lost 4 bases to trimming and J lost 9 bases, with 30 bases between them. The CDR3 totals 19 residues. TCRdb keeps only in-frame clones here, not all; method: immunoSEQ multiplex PCR. This sample has 150,000 to 200,000 clones, with roughly 90% found just once. The clonotype was recovered from a woman aged 25 to 39 in good health. The chain is built from TRBV28 and TRBJ2-2, with D perhaps TRBD1 or TRBD2 (5 bases each). The sequenced material came from blood. CDR3 in amino acids: CASSSQGRYWDGPCWELFF. The CDR3 DNA sequence: TGTGCCAGCAGTTCTCAAGGTCGGTATTGGGACGGGCCCTGCTGGGAGCTGTTTTTT.